Listed below are T cell receptor beta chains from one sample, sequenced in a study of cytomegalovirus exposure and HLA in healthy donors. Generated by immunoSEQ multiplex PCR, the TCRdb table keeps only in-frame clones and is missing some. The table shows roughly 170,000 clones, with just under 85% occurring only once. The specimen was PBMCs. The receptors derive from a girl between 10 and 17 years old in good health and CMV-seropositive. The CDR3 runs from the conserved cysteine through the conserved F or W. Each record gives: clone size, V gene, D gene, J gene, CDR3 length, CDR3 protein, CDR3 DNA. The D gene is left open where the match is weak. Clone size, where shown, is once, few, many, or a class for clones that have expanded.

NA,TRBV10-3,TRBD1,TRBJ1-1,15,CAISEGGGMNTEAFF,TGTGCCATCAGTGAAGGGGGCGGGATGAACACTGAAGCTTTCTTT
NA,TRBV6-6,NA,TRBJ2-2,16,CASSKTGNTPAGELFF,TGTGCCAGCAGTAAGACAGGAAACACCCCCGCCGGGGAGCTGTTTTTT
few,TRBV14,NA,TRBJ2-3,16,CASSQVRPQGTDTQYF,TGTGCCAGCAGCCAAGTTAGGCCTCAGGGCACAGATACGCAGTATTTT
NA,TRBV7-2,NA,TRBJ1-1,15,CASSLWRTVNTEAFF,TGTGCCAGCAGCTTATGGAGGACGGTGAACACTGAAGCTTTCTTT
once,TRBV6-6,TRBD1,TRBJ1-2,16,CASSYGQGLSNYGYTF,TGTGCCAGCAGTTACGGACAGGGACTCTCTAACTATGGCTACACCTTC
NA,TRBV7-8,NA,TRBJ1-3,17,CASSPRNTPGGGNTIYF,TGTGCCAGCAGCCCACGGAATACCCCAGGTGGTGGAAACACCATATATTTT
NA,TRBV9,NA,TRBJ2-1,17,CASSDRDPGLGGNEQFF,TGTGCCAGCAGCGACCGGGACCCGGGGTTGGGGGGCAATGAGCAGTTCTTC
NA,TRBV27,TRBD1,TRBJ2-7,15,CASSLQGGLIYEQYF,TGTGCCAGCAGTTTACAAGGGGGCCTTATTTACGAGCAGTACTTC
NA,TRBV7-9,TRBD1,TRBJ2-2,12,CASMNRGAELFF,TGTGCCAGCATGAACAGGGGCGCGGAGCTGTTTTTT
NA,TRBV27,NA,TRBJ2-7,14,CASSLSGGVVEQYF,TGTGCCAGCAGTTTATCAGGCGGGGTGGTCGAGCAGTACTTC
NA,TRBV7-9,NA,TRBJ1-1,13,CASNFGGGTEAFF,TGTGCCAGCAATTTTGGGGGGGGCACTGAAGCTTTCTTT
NA,TRBV6-4,TRBD1,TRBJ2-1,14,CASRGTGGSNEQFF,TGTGCCAGCAGGGGGACAGGGGGAAGCAATGAGCAGTTCTTC
NA,TRBV19,NA,TRBJ2-1,16,CASRRTTGQVYNEQFF,TGTGCCAGTAGGAGAACTACGGGACAAGTATACAATGAGCAGTTCTTC
NA,TRBV13,TRBD1,TRBJ1-1,14,CASSVGQGNTEAFF,TGTGCCAGCAGCGTAGGACAGGGGAACACTGAAGCTTTCTTT
few,TRBV7-8,TRBD1,TRBJ1-1,14,CASRTGGGNTEAFF,TGTGCCAGCAGGACAGGGGGAGGGAACACTGAAGCTTTCTTT
NA,TRBV15,TRBD2,TRBJ2-2,18,CATSRDGLAGASTGELFF,TGTGCCACCAGCAGAGACGGACTAGCGGGGGCGAGTACCGGGGAGCTGTTTTTT
NA,TRBV6-6,NA,TRBJ1-1,14,CASSPASMNTEAFF,TGTGCCAGCAGCCCCGCGAGCATGAACACTGAAGCTTTCTTT
NA,TRBV5-1,NA,TRBJ1-2,15,CASSPEGNTNYGYTF,TGCGCCAGCAGCCCCGAGGGCAATACTAACTATGGCTACACCTTC
NA,TRBV19,NA,TRBJ1-1,14,CASRLGRLNTEAFF,TGTGCCAGTAGACTGGGGCGGTTAAACACTGAAGCTTTCTTT
NA,TRBV15,NA,TRBJ2-3,16,CATSRKSGGWSDTQYF,TGTGCCACCAGCCGGAAGTCCGGGGGTTGGTCAGATACGCAGTATTTT
NA,TRBV5-4,NA,TRBJ1-1,14,CASSRWGPNTEAFF,TGTGCCAGCAGCCGTTGGGGCCCGAACACTGAAGCTTTCTTT
few,TRBV18,TRBD1,TRBJ2-7,13,CASSETGAHEQYF,TGTGCCAGCTCAGAAACAGGGGCCCACGAGCAGTACTTC
NA,TRBV27,NA,TRBJ1-2,16,CASSLLENGAAGGYTF,TGTGCCAGCAGTTTATTAGAGAACGGGGCCGCGGGAGGCTACACCTTC
NA,TRBV6-1,NA,TRBJ1-2,15,CASSAQGVANYGYTF,TGTGCCAGCAGTGCCCAGGGTGTAGCTAACTATGGCTACACCTTC
NA,TRBV6-5,NA,TRBJ2-1,14,CASGGGASYNEQFF,TGTGCCAGTGGGGGGGGCGCCTCCTACAATGAGCAGTTCTTC
NA,TRBV6-5,NA,TRBJ1-1,14,CASSYRGGNTEAFF,TGTGCCAGCAGTTACAGGGGAGGAAACACTGAAGCTTTCTTT